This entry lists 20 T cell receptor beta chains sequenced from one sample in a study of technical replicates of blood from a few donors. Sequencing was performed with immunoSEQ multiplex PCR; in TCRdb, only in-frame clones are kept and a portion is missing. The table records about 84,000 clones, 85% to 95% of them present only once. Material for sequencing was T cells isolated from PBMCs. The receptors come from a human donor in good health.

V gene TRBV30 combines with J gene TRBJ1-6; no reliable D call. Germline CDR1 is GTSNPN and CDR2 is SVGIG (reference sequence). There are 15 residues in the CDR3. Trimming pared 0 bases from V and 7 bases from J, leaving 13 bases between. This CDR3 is CAWSVIGLTNSPLHF. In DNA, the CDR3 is TGTGCCTGGAGTGTAATAGGACTAACGAATTCACCCCTCCACTTT.

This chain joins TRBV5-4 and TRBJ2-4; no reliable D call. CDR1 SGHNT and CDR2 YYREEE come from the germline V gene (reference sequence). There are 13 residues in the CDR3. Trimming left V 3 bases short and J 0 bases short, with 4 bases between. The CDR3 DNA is TGTGCCAGCAGCTCCTTAGCCAAAAACATTCAGTACTTC. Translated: CASSSLAKNIQYF.

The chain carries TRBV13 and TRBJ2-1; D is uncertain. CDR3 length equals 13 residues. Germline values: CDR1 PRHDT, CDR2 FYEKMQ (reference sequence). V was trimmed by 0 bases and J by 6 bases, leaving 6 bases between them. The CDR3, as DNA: TGTGCCAGCAGCTTAGGGGGCTTCAATGAGCAGTTCTTC. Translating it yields CASSLGGFNEQFF.

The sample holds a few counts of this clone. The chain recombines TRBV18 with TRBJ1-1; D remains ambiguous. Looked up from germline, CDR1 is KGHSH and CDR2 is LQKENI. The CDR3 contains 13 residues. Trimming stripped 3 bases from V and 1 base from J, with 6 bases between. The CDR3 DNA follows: TGTGCCAGCTCACCGGAGAGGAACACTGAAGCTTTCTTT. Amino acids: CASSPERNTEAFF.

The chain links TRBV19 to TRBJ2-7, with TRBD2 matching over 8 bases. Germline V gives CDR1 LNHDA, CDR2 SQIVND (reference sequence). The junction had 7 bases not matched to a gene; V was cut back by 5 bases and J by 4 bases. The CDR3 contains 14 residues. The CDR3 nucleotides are TGTGCCAGTAGTGAAGTAGTAGCGGGATACGAGCAGTACTTC. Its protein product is CASSEVVAGYEQYF.

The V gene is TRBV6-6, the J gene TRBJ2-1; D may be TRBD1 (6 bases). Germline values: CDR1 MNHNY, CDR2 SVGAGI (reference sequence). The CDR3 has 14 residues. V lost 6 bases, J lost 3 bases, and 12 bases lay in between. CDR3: CASRIGQSYNEQFF. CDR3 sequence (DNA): TGTGCCAGCAGAATTGGACAGAGCTACAATGAGCAGTTCTTC.

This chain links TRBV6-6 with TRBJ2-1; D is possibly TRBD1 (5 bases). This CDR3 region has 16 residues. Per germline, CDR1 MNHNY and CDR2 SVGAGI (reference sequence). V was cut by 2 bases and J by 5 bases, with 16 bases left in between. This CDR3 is CASSYLGRGYNNEQFF. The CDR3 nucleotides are TGTGCCAGCAGTTACCTAGGTAGGGGATATAACAATGAGCAGTTCTTC.

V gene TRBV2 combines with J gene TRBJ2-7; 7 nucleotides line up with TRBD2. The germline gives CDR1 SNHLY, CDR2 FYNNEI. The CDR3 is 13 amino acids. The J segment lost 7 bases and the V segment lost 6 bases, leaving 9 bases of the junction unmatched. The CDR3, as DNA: TGTGCCAGCAGCGGAGCGGGACTGTTAGAGCAGTACTTC. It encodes CASSGAGLLEQYF.

CDR3 coding DNA: TGTGCCAGCTCACCATTCTCACAGTCCAATGAGCAGTTCTTC. Its protein is CASSPFSQSNEQFF. The genes are TRBV18 and TRBJ2-1; no clear D. The CDR3 has 14 residues. V was pared by 2 bases and J by 6 bases, with 11 bases between. Germline V lookup: CDR1 KGHSH, CDR2 LQKENI.

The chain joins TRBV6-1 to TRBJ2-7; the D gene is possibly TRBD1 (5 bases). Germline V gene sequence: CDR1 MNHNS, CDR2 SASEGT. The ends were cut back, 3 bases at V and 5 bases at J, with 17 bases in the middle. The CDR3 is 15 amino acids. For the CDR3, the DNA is TGTGCCAGCAGTGAGGTCATGGAGACAGTCAACGAGCAGTACTTC. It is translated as CASSEVMETVNEQYF.

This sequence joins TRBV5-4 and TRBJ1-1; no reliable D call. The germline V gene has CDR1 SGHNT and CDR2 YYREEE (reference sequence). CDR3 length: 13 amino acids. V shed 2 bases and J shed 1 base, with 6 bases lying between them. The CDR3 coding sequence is TGTGCCAGCAGCTTTAGCGAGAACACTGAAGCTTTCTTT. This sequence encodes CASSFSENTEAFF.

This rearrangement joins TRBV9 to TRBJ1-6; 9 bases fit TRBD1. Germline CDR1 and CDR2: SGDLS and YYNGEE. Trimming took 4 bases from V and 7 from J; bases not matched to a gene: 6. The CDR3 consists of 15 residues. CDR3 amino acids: CASSTPGTGNSPLHF. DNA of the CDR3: TGTGCCAGCAGCACTCCAGGGACAGGGAATTCACCCCTCCACTTT.

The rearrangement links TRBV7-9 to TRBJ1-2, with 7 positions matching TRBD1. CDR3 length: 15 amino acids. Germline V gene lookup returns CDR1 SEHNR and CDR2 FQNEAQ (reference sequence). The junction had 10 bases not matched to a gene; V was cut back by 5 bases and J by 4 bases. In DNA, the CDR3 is TGTGCCAGCAGCCGCCCGGGACAGCTCCTCTATGGCTACACCTTC. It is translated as CASSRPGQLLYGYTF.

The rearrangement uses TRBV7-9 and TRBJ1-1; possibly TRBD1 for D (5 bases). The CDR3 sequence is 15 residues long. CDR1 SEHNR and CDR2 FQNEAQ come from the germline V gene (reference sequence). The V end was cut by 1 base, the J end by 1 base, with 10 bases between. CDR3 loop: CASSLGLGGNTEAFF. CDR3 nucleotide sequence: TGTGCCAGCAGCTTAGGGCTGGGGGGGAACACTGAAGCTTTCTTT.

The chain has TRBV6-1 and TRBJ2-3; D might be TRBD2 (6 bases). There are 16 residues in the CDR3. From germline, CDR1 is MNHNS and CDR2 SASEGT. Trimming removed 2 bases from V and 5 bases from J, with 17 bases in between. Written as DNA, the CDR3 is TGTGCCAGCAGTGAAAGAGGGCCGGGAGAAGGAGATACGCAGTATTTT. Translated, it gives CASSERGPGEGDTQYF.

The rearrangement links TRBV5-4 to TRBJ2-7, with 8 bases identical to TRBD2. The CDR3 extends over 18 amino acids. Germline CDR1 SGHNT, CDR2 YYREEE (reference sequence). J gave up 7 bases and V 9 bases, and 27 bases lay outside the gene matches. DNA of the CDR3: TGTGCCACGGGGGGGACGGGACCTTTGGCTTCTTCCGTTGGGGAGCAGTACTTC. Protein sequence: CATGGTGPLASSVGEQYF.

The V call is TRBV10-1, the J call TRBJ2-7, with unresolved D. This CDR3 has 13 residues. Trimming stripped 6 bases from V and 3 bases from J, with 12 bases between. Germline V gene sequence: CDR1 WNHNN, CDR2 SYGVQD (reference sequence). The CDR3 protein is CASSSRTGYEQYF. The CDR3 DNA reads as TGCGCCAGCAGCTCCCGTACGGGCTACGAGCAGTACTTC.

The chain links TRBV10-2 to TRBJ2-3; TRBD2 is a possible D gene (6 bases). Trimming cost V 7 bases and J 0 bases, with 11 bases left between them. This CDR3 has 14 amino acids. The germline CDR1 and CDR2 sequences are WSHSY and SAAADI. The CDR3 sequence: CASTRDSSTDTQYF. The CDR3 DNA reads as TGCGCCAGCACCCGGGACTCCAGCACAGATACGCAGTATTTT.

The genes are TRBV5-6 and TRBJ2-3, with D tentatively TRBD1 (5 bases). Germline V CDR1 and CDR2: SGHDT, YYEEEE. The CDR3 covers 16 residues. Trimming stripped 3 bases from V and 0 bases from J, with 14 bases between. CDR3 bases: TGTGCCAGCAGCTCTACAGGTGATCCTAGCACAGATACGCAGTATTTT. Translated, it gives CASSSTGDPSTDTQYF.

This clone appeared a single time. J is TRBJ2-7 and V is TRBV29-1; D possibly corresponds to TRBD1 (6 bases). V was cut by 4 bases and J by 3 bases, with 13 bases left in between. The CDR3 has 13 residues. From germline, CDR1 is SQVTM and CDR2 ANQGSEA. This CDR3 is CSVALRGGYEQYF. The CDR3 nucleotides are TGCAGCGTTGCCCTCAGAGGGGGCTACGAGCAGTACTTC.